What follows are 22 T cell receptor beta chains derived from one specimen sequenced in a study of T-cell memory formation after mild COVID-19. TCRdb re-called the 5' RACE reads through MiXCR, storing one row per CDR3 protein. The table has a few hundred thousand distinct CDR3 sequences, less than 25% seen once. Sequencing was performed on PBMCs or a T cell subset sorted from them (not recorded which). These receptors all stem from an adult woman who had mild COVID-19 (a few samples of this study predate the infection). Cell type and time point are not known.

The chain combines TRBV4-1 with TRBJ2-1; 8 bases are shared with TRBD2. CDR1 and CDR2 from the germline V gene are MGHRA and YSYEKL. The CDR3 totals 16 residues. V shed 4 bases, J shed 7 bases, and the junction held 12 bases outside the gene matches. In DNA form, the CDR3 reads TGCGCCAGCAGCCCGGTGGGCGGGGGGCAAGGAAATGAGCAGTTCTTC. This codes for CASSPVGGGQGNEQFF.

This clonotype came up a few times. The germline gene is not matched at one end of the junction; a read error may be the cause. As DNA, the CDR3 is TGCAGCGTGGAAGCTAACTATGGCTACACCTTC. This codes for CSVEANYGYTF. This chain joins TRBV29-1 and TRBJ1-2; no reliable D call. The CDR3 contains 11 residues. Germline lookup yields CDR1 SQVTM and CDR2 ANQGSEA.

The rearrangement joins TRBV6-6 to TRBJ1-1, with D uncertain. The CDR3 has 11 residues. Germline V lookup: CDR1 MNHNY, CDR2 SVGAGI (reference sequence). The V end was cut by 6 bases, the J end by 8 bases, with 10 bases between. The CDR3 DNA is TGTGCCAGCAGCCGACAACCAGAAGCTTTCTTT. Amino acid sequence: CASSRQPEAFF.

The chain uses TRBV6-5 and TRBJ2-5; perhaps TRBD2 as D (6 bases). The CDR3 has 13 residues. CDR1 is MNHEY, CDR2 SVGAGI, per germline. V was clipped by 7 bases and J by 4 bases, with 13 bases between them. CDR3 residues: CASNMGGRETQYF. The CDR3, as DNA: TGTGCCAGCAATATGGGAGGAAGAGAGACCCAGTACTTC.

This sequence joins TRBV5-1 and TRBJ1-1; maybe TRBD1 (6 bases). Per germline, CDR1 SGHRS and CDR2 YFSETQ. V lost 5 bases and J lost 7, with 21 bases in between. The CDR3 runs to 15 residues. CDR3 residues: CASRPPQGGFDEAFF. CDR3 DNA sequence: TGCGCCAGCAGACCCCCCCAAGGGGGGTTCGATGAAGCTTTCTTT.

The rearrangement uses TRBV24-1 and TRBJ2-1; 14 nucleotides line up with TRBD2. CDR1 is KGHDR, CDR2 SFDVKD, per germline. V was clipped by 4 bases and J by 8 bases; unmatched bases: 6. The CDR3 is made up of 16 amino acids. CDR3 protein: CATSEYGTSGGHEQFF. The CDR3 DNA sequence: TGTGCCACCAGTGAGTACGGGACTAGCGGGGGTCATGAGCAGTTCTTC.

This clonotype was detected a few times. The rearrangement links TRBV20-1 to TRBJ2-7; TRBD1 aligns across 7 bases. The germline V gene has CDR1 DFQATT and CDR2 SNEGSKA (reference sequence). After removal of 2 bases from V and 3 bases from J, the junction contained 16 bases not matched to a gene. This CDR3 spans 17 amino acids. The CDR3 DNA reads as TGCAGTGCTAGATCCCACTCCGAGGGGGCGAATCTCTACGAGCAGTACTTC. This codes for CSARSHSEGANLYEQYF.

Ten or more counts support this clonotype. The chain joins TRBV20-1 to TRBJ2-7; D remains ambiguous. Germline assignment: CDR1 DFQATT and CDR2 SNEGSKA (reference sequence). CDR3 length: 14 amino acids. V was trimmed by 6 bases and J by 5 bases, leaving 20 bases between them. CDR3 bases: TGCAGTGCCACCCCCCCACCTCTTCTCCACGAGCAGTACTTC. This gives the protein CSATPPPLLHEQYF.

The chain joins TRBV7-2 to TRBJ2-7; 7 bases agree with TRBD2. CDR1 and CDR2 (germline): SGHTA, FQGNSA. J gave up 4 bases and V 1 base, and 7 bases lay outside the gene matches. This CDR3 comprises 15 residues. CDR3 loop: CASSLEAGAAYEQYF. Written as DNA, the CDR3 is TGTGCCAGCAGCTTAGAGGCGGGAGCGGCTTACGAGCAGTACTTC.

The genes are TRBV9 and TRBJ1-2; 8 bases align to TRBD1. Germline V lookup: CDR1 SGDLS, CDR2 YYNGEE. The CDR3 covers 14 residues. The V and J ends lost 1 base and 6 bases, in that order; junction bases with no gene match: 5. The CDR3 nucleotides read TGTGCCAGCAGCGTACGTGCACAGGGGGATGGCTACACCTTC. Its protein product is CASSVRAQGDGYTF.

This clonotype has just a few counts. CDR3 region: CSAGGSGVNYGYTF. CDR3 DNA sequence: TGCAGTGCGGGAGGGTCCGGGGTTAACTATGGCTACACCTTC. The chain combines TRBV20-1 with TRBJ1-2, with D unresolved. V lost 6 bases and J lost 1, with 15 bases in between. The CDR3 loop spans 14 amino acids. Per germline, CDR1 DFQATT and CDR2 SNEGSKA (reference sequence).

This clonotype was detected a few times. V usage is TRBV29-1 and J usage is TRBJ1-1; tentative D call: TRBD1 (5 bases). CDR1 SQVTM and CDR2 ANQGSEA come from the germline V gene. This CDR3 comprises 12 residues. Trimming left V 6 bases short and J 8 bases short, with 16 bases between. CDR3 in DNA: TGCAGCGTATATTCCGGGGCGAGCGAAGCTTTCTTT. Residues: CSVYSGASEAFF.

This clonotype was counted only a few times. V gene TRBV7-2 combines with J gene TRBJ2-6, with D tentatively TRBD1 or TRBD2 (5 bases each). Germline V gene data show CDR1 as SGHTA and CDR2 as FQGNSA. V was cut by 5 bases and J by 0 bases, with 14 bases left in between. The CDR3 runs 17 residues. The CDR3 DNA follows: TGTGCCAGCAGCCCGGGACGTCGCGGCTCTGGGGCCAACGTCCTGACTTTC. Its protein product is CASSPGRRGSGANVLTF.

This clonotype appeared a few times. V and J are TRBV20-1 and TRBJ1-1; 7 positions match TRBD1. V lost 3 bases and J lost 1; bases outside the gene matches: 8. The germline CDR1 and CDR2 sequences are DFQATT and SNEGSKA (reference sequence). This CDR3 has 15 amino acids. The DNA for the CDR3 is TGCAGTGCTAGGAGAAGGACAGGTACGAACACTGAAGCTTTCTTT. Protein: CSARRRTGTNTEAFF.

V gene TRBV5-4 combines with J gene TRBJ1-1, with D hard to call. CDR3 length: 16 amino acids. Germline CDR1 and CDR2: SGHNT and YYREEE (reference sequence). V lost 2 bases to trimming and J lost 3 bases, with 17 bases between them. CDR3 nucleotides: TGTGCCAGCAGCTTCGGACGGCTCTATCCGGACACTGAAGCTTTCTTT. Amino acid sequence: CASSFGRLYPDTEAFF. The complete variable domain, with remaining parts taken from reference TRBV5-4 and TRBJ1-1, reads ETGVTQSPTHLIKTRGQQVTLRCSSQSGHNTVSWYQQALGQGPQFIFQYYREEENGRGNFPPRFSGLQFPNYSSELNVNALELDDSALYLCASSFGRLYPDTEAFFGQGTRLTVV.

The gene calls are TRBV10-3 and TRBJ2-5, with D possibly TRBD1 on 6 matching bases. V dropped 10 bases and J dropped 2 bases, with 17 bases sitting between them. Germline CDR1 is ENHRY and CDR2 is SYGVKD. The CDR3 spans 14 residues. The CDR3 DNA is TGTGCCACCGCTAAGGGGGACCAGCAAGAGACCCAGTACTTC. The encoded protein is CATAKGDQQETQYF.

The rearrangement joins TRBV24-1 to TRBJ2-3; 7 nucleotides line up with TRBD1. V lost 1 base, J lost 6 bases, and 9 bases stayed unmatched. In germline, CDR1 is KGHDR, CDR2 SFDVKD. CDR3 length: 16 amino acids. The chain's CDR3 is CATSDFSDRAGDTQYF. Here the CDR3 DNA reads TGTGCCACCAGTGATTTCTCCGACAGGGCGGGCGATACGCAGTATTTT.

This clonotype has more than one count but fewer than ten. The rearrangement links TRBV12-3 or TRBV12-4 to TRBJ1-5; a possible D gene is TRBD1 (5 bases). The CDR3 is 14 amino acids. Trimming removed 1 base at V and 4 bases at J, with 8 bases between. The CDR3 is CASSLVAGNQPQHF. CDR3 coding DNA: TGTGCCAGCAGTTTAGTGGCAGGGAATCAGCCCCAGCATTTT.

To note about this clonotype: Sequence at one end of the junction differs from germline and may be a read error. The J gene is TRBJ2-3, the V gene TRBV5-1, with 9 bases fitting TRBD2. The CDR3 loop spans 14 amino acids. Germline CDR1 and CDR2: SGHRS and YFSETQ. This CDR3 is CASKSGRRTDTKYF. In DNA, the CDR3 is TGCGCCAGCAAGAGCGGGAGGAGGACAGATACGAAGTATTTT.

The genes are TRBV7-9 and TRBJ2-5; TRBD2 might be the D (5 bases). The V gene's germline CDR1 is SEHNR and CDR2 FQNEAQ (reference sequence). The CDR3 sequence is 15 residues long. V lost 0 bases to trimming and J lost 5 bases, with 13 bases between them. CDR3 region: CASSLALGVWETQYF. Written as DNA, the CDR3 is TGTGCCAGCAGCTTAGCGCTCGGGGTCTGGGAGACCCAGTACTTC.

This clonotype was seen a handful of times. The V call is TRBV11-2, the J call TRBJ2-2; 9 bases agree with TRBD2. V lost 4 bases to trimming and J lost 6 bases; unmatched junction nucleotides: 9. The CDR3 sequence is 16 residues long. Germline-derived CDR1 and CDR2 are SGHAT and FQNNGV. The CDR3 spells CASSSEGAGGAGELFF. DNA for the CDR3: TGTGCCAGCAGCTCCGAGGGAGCGGGAGGTGCCGGGGAGCTGTTTTTT.

This clonotype was counted only a few times. The chain has TRBV5-1 and TRBJ1-1; possibly TRBD1 for D (6 bases). Trimming took 3 bases from V and 3 from J, leaving 21 bases between them. Germline V gives CDR1 SGHRS, CDR2 YFSETQ. This CDR3 has 17 amino acids. The CDR3 DNA is TGCGCCAGCAGCTCTCGCGGGGGCCCTAGGGAGGACACTGAAGCTTTCTTT. It translates to CASSSRGGPREDTEAFF.